Reported below is one T cell receptor (beta chain). The source of the sample is a study of control samples from healthy donors and cancer patients. Method: immunoSEQ multiplex PCR; TCRdb's copy keeps in-frame clones and lacks some. This sample has more than 75,000 clones; over 60% occur once, and the top ten carry 8% to 11%. This CDR3 contains 15 residues. V was trimmed by 0 bases and J by 4 bases, leaving 10 bases between them. The V gene's germline CDR1 is LGHNT and CDR2 FRNRAP. The sample taken for sequencing was blood. This chain connects TRBV12-5 to TRBJ2-1; D uncertain. This clonotype was sampled from a woman aged 25 to 45 in good health. CDR3 in DNA: TGTGCTAGTGGTTTGGTAAGGACCCAATACAATGAGCAGTTCTTC. Its protein is CASGLVRTQYNEQFF.